The rows below give T cell receptor beta chains drawn from one sample of a study of beta chain features in type 1 diabetes. This table comes from immunoSEQ multiplex PCR, and its TCRdb copy is limited to in-frame clones, with some not included. The sample contains about 120,000 clones, about a sixth of which appear only once. Source material: central memory CD4+ T cells from blood. These receptors originate from a young man with type 1 diabetes. The conserved cysteine and the conserved F or W are not part of the CDR3 here.

v_call	j_call	cdr3_aa
TRBV5-1	TRBJ2-5	ASSEGSGQETQY
TRBV7-9	TRBJ2-6	ASSPSYRSSGANVLT
TRBV9	TRBJ1-1	ASSVTSENTEAF
TRBV7-9	TRBJ1-4	ASSLGGGGEKLF
TRBV7-9	TRBJ1-5	ASSFDRNQPQH
TRBV11-2	TRBJ2-3	ASSFAADTQY
TRBV28	TRBJ2-7	ASSLPPDRGGDEQY
TRBV29-1	TRBJ1-2	SVDQGANYGYT
TRBV29-1	TRBJ2-7	SVVLANGTPYEQY
TRBV29-1	TRBJ2-1	SVEGSSVYNEQF
TRBV2	TRBJ2-5	ASSEQRRGTQY
TRBV6-5	TRBJ2-7	ASSRDQGYEQY
TRBV11-2	TRBJ2-3	ASSLEVGDTQY
TRBV6-6	TRBJ2-1	ASSSFGTSDNEQF
TRBV4-2	TRBJ1-5	ASSQVRGNSNQPQH
TRBV7-8	TRBJ1-1	ASSFQGTEAF
TRBV29-1	TRBJ2-7	SVELQGYEQY
TRBV7-9	TRBJ2-5	ASSYGQGKETQY
TRBV19	TRBJ2-2	ASSGPGQYTGELF
TRBV29-1	TRBJ1-2	SVRPGSVDGYT
TRBV10-3	TRBJ2-7	ASQGTSGGGIEQY
TRBV4-3	TRBJ2-3	ASSQDQARGGATYTQY
TRBV7-9	TRBJ2-7	ASSPGTGNYEQY
TRBV7-9	TRBJ2-5	ASSLERSQETQY
TRBV5-4	TRBJ2-5	ASSSQPVGEETQY
TRBV7-9	TRBJ2-5	ASSLGRVGETQY
TRBV29-1	TRBJ1-2	SVEGVRGNYGYT
TRBV6-1	TRBJ1-5	ACVEPRGAYQPQH
TRBV18	TRBJ1-6	ASSPSLWQGDSPLH